In its sample, the clone carrying this T cell receptor beta chain was seen a few times. Antigen unknown. Patients between 18 and 65 years old had hyperthyroidism, newly diagnosed and lasting under 2 months. Uncontrolled infection, other autoimmune disease, pregnancy or lactation excluded patients. Diagnosis relied on clinical symptoms, serum thyroxine and TRAb, thyroid ultrasound and orbital computed tomography. V lost 8 bases, J lost 5 bases, and 6 bases stayed unmatched. This CDR3 has 13 amino acids. The sample is drawn from a study of T cells in Graves' hyperthyroidism and ophthalmopathy. The TCR beta CDR3 regions underwent amplification using RNA transcripts as the source. Carried out on the TCR CDR3, a first-round RT-PCR used the HTBI primer set. TCRdb processed the multiplex PCR reads anew with MiXCR; each CDR3 protein has one entry. Of fewer than 550,000 distinct CDR3 sequences in the sample, approximately 15% were seen once.

The study, taken as a whole, reports: Ophthalmopathy, as predicted by the model, came a median about six months after the prediction.

The source is a woman in her late teens or twenties with Graves' hyperthyroidism. The chain joins TRBV12-3 or TRBV12-4 to TRBJ2-1; 7 nucleotides agree with TRBD1. The sequencing sample was made of blood. The CDR3: CASPRDSDNEQFF. The CDR3 DNA reads as TGTGCCAGCCCCCGGGACAGTGACAATGAGCAGTTCTTC.